The rows below give T cell receptor beta chains drawn from one sample of a study of T cells in Graves' hyperthyroidism and ophthalmopathy. TCRdb reprocessed the multiplex PCR reads with MiXCR, giving one entry per CDR3 protein. The profile covers around 350,000 distinct CDR3 sequences, with 20% to 25% appearing a single time and less than 75% taken by the ten largest. Sequencing was performed on blood. These receptors were taken from a man aged 45-60 years with Graves' hyperthyroidism. Both conserved end residues are trimmed from each CDR3. A D gene is named only where the DNA matches it firmly.

v_call,d_call,j_call,cdr3_aa
TRBV6-1,.,TRBJ1-2,ASPGGRGYGYT
TRBV7-2,.,TRBJ2-3,ASSFVGMNTDTQY
TRBV7-9,.,TRBJ2-2,ASSSETGELF
TRBV7-9,.,TRBJ2-7,ASSLDGREQY
TRBV24-1,.,TRBJ2-7,ATSDPYGTYEQY
TRBV3-1,TRBD1,TRBJ1-4,ASSQVGRGPDEKLF
TRBV20-1,TRBD2,TRBJ2-1,SAGVSGKDYNEQF
TRBV20-1,TRBD2,TRBJ2-1,SARAASGSGYEQF
TRBV18,.,TRBJ2-5,ASSPGLQETQY
TRBV29-1,.,TRBJ2-7,SVWSSYEQY
TRBV7-9,.,TRBJ1-5,ASSRDNSNQPQH
TRBV6-5,.,TRBJ1-3,ASSYSGGQRNTIY
TRBV15,.,TRBJ2-2,ATSRETNTGELF
TRBV5-1,TRBD2,TRBJ2-3,ASQGTGGLAADTQY
TRBV7-9,TRBD1,TRBJ1-6,ASSSSGQGSPLH
TRBV10-2,.,TRBJ2-2,ASSEGTGELF
TRBV19,.,TRBJ2-3,ASRTGTYPSTDTQY
TRBV14,TRBD2,TRBJ2-2,ASSPGTRFTGELF
TRBV6-1,.,TRBJ2-4,ASSEFGGPKNIQY
TRBV10-2,.,TRBJ1-5,ASSERGGGVSNQPQH
TRBV12-3/TRBV12-4,.,TRBJ1-2,ASIGAESGYT
TRBV6-2/TRBV6-3,.,TRBJ2-1,ASSGGFKPSSYNEQF
TRBV6-2/TRBV6-3,TRBD2,TRBJ2-3,ASSRWEGPDTQY
TRBV5-1,TRBD2,TRBJ2-1,ASTPGGTDNEQF
TRBV5-5,.,TRBJ1-2,ASSLIDSGYT
TRBV6-1,.,TRBJ1-1,ASTTGLIGNTEAF
TRBV29-1,TRBD1,TRBJ1-1,SVITGGISEAF
TRBV6-5,TRBD2,TRBJ2-3,ARSWTSGSGTDTQY
TRBV12-3/TRBV12-4,TRBD2,TRBJ2-3,ASRGGLTSTDTQY
TRBV20-1,.,TRBJ1-4,SASRDGSNEKLF
TRBV12-3/TRBV12-4,TRBD2,TRBJ2-3,ASSPMTSSGNTDTQY
TRBV6-5,.,TRBJ1-2,ASSLRGGPGYGYT
TRBV11-2,.,TRBJ2-7,ASTLWSGYEQY
TRBV20-1,.,TRBJ2-7,SASLKVDEQY
TRBV13,TRBD2,TRBJ2-1,ASSSLVSSGRGSNEQF
TRBV24-1,TRBD1,TRBJ2-5,ATSDATRDRAGETQY
TRBV7-9,.,TRBJ2-5,ASSQLKETQY
TRBV7-9,TRBD2,TRBJ2-5,ASSYLAGVGETQY
TRBV5-4,TRBD2,TRBJ2-3,ASSLAGGLFVDTQY
TRBV6-1,.,TRBJ2-1,ASKVTSSYNEQF
TRBV28,.,TRBJ2-5,ASSGQQVVETQY
TRBV29-1,.,TRBJ2-5,SVDQGPQSETQY
TRBV6-1,TRBD1,TRBJ1-5,ASRRTGLSNQPQH
TRBV2,.,TRBJ2-1,ASSEGTGSYNEQF
TRBV13,TRBD2,TRBJ2-1,ASSFPLAGVRGNEQF
TRBV12-3/TRBV12-4,.,TRBJ2-2,ASSLLASTGELF
TRBV20-1,TRBD2,TRBJ2-1,SARVSGGSSYNEQF
TRBV29-1,.,TRBJ2-1,SVEEARRNNEQF
TRBV2,.,TRBJ1-5,ASSERYSNQPQH
TRBV27,.,TRBJ2-7,ASSYNRDTFAEQY
TRBV7-9,.,TRBJ2-2,ASSPLVGSRGTGELF
TRBV29-1,.,TRBJ2-1,SIPPRRGYVDEQF
TRBV5-1,.,TRBJ2-1,ASSFLSLRADNEQF
TRBV19,TRBD1,TRBJ2-2,ATRRQGSETGELF